This paragraph reports one T cell receptor beta chain. No antigen is known for it. Base quality data are lacking; no much larger clone is found one base away. V and J lose 3 bases and 0 bases, and a span of 9 bases separates them. The CDR3 starts with the cysteine, ends with the phenylalanine, and has 15 residues. Kept here is only the CDR3 DNA, which spans 45 bases and is read in frame from base 1. The CDR1 and CDR2 encoded by the germline V gene are LGHNA and YNFKEQ. This sample stems from a study of cytomegalovirus exposure and HLA in healthy donors (TCRdb year 2017). Regarding the research as a whole: An earlier analysis of some 550 of the donors reported 250 to 300 Gb of sequence data and around 110 million unique TCR beta sequences from 150 million to 200 million T cells. About 320 gigabases of sequencing data and 78 million or so unique TCR sequences were included in an early release covering around 650 HLA-typed donors. The genetic ancestry cluster associated with self-reported Caucasian donors included 70% to 85% of the 398 genotyped donors. The study aimed to test whether signatures of past pathogen exposure could be identified by cataloging public T cell receptors. The T cell repertoires of some 670 subjects were profiled by immunosequencing and related to cytomegalovirus serostatus. A separate validation cohort of 90 to 150 different subjects was used in addition to the roughly 620-subject first cohort. High-throughput TCR immunosequencing, statistical association of individual TCRs with disease status, and machine learning were combined to predict cytomegalovirus infection status. A later analysis re-analyzed previously published TCR beta repertoires from 666 donors and added high-resolution HLA genotyping to study TCR occurrence patterns. Rather than using new phenotypic data, the later analysis identified candidate immune exposures from TCR beta sequences and from how often those sequences occurred across donors. To decide whether each TCR beta V gene segment behaved as functional or pseudogenic, an earlier analysis of some 540 of the donors relied on high-throughput TCR beta sequencing. Donor age, sex, ethnicity and CMV serostatus were compiled together with the repertoire data. A later genetic analysis took genome-wide SNP genotypes for about 65% of the 666 donors and used that subset as a discovery cohort. All discovery cohort repertoires had been generated on a single sequencing platform. Class I and class II HLA loci were covered by the typing at four-digit resolution. The number of typed donors differed by locus: roughly 620-640 for A, B, C, DRB1 and DQB1; approximately 530 for DQA1; 606 for DPA1; and around 490 for DPB1. Roughly 5 DR-DQ haplotypes were handled as single units for association and clustering, since linkage in the cohort was strong. On average, 235,054 unique TCR beta nucleotide sequences were sequenced per donor among fewer than 500 genotyped donors of the cohort, with roughly 19% of those sequences being non-productive. Overall study results and their limits: Several of the top co-occurrence clusters appeared to be linked to parvovirus B19, influenza, CMV and Epstein-Barr virus, according to a later analysis. A cluster of highly shared sequence variants was judged likely to be a technical artifact of the sequencing pipeline. The classifier was reported to diagnose cytomegalovirus status with high specificity and sensitivity in both the original and validation cohorts. A further reported finding was that TCR beta sequences accurately predicted the HLA-A and HLA-B alleles for most subjects in the first cohort. In a later analysis, 16,951 TCR beta sequences were associated with specific HLA alleles at a false discovery rate of 0.05. A later analysis found that TCR association rates varied across HLA loci, with DRB1 alleles showing the most associated TCRs and HLA-C alleles the fewest. A total of 150 to 200 TCR beta chains were listed by the study as associated with cytomegalovirus. When HLA alleles, especially DR and DQ, strongly co-occurred, attributing TCR associations to individual alleles was difficult. A few of the identified cytomegalovirus-associated TCR beta chains were confirmed in vitro to be specific for cytomegalovirus antigens. Some IMGT-functional V segments, including TRBV6-2 and TRBV6-3, could not be distinguished by the 87-base-pair reads and were therefore excluded. In this cohort, only TCR beta chains were sequenced, and detectable features were limited by the absence of alpha or paired-chain data. CMV serostatus was the only immune exposure information available for the cohort. The earlier analysis of 587 of the donors excluded roughly 17 rarely observed V segments, including chromosome 9 orphons, because counts were too low. The presence/absence analyses assumed that sequencing depth was roughly uniform across donors, and that assumption may not be true. Compared with equally common non-associated chains, HLA-associated TCR beta chains in a later analysis were more clonally expanded and had lower generation probabilities. Across donors, most TCR sequences were observed very rarely, whereas some public TCRs were present in many individuals. Correlated functional status among segregating V segments might be attributable to linkage disequilibrium, but an unknown experimental factor could not be ruled out. According to a later genetic analysis, donors in an Asian-associated ancestry cluster had fewer N-insertions in productive TCRs than the approximately 710-donor mean. A later analysis found that most CMV-associated TCR beta chains appeared HLA-restricted, with HLA associations seemingly driven largely by CMV exposure. A later genetic analysis associated a missense DCLRE1C variant with V-gene and J-gene trimming of TCR beta chains, and an independent cohort replicated the association. Because HLA typing was unavailable for some donors at each locus, only the typed subset was used in association tests. An earlier analysis of approximately 590 of the donors showed that most TCR beta V segments appeared in productive rearrangements either about 90% or about 30% of the time, which broadly matched IMGT annotations. The authors suggested that the approach could potentially be generalized to other disease states and immunological phenotypes.

The cohort comprised fewer than 700 healthy bone marrow donors. All cohort members were sampled while nominally healthy, although unrecorded immune exposures were likely present. The donor tested CMV seronegative, placing the donor among the roughly 400 seronegative members of the cohort. Each donor provided a peripheral blood sample, and peripheral blood mononuclear cells were used for TCR beta sequencing. The Qiagen DNeasy Blood Extraction Kit was used to extract genomic DNA from the blood cell samples. The method behind the library was the immunoSEQ multiplex PCR assay. A mixture of 60 forward primers for TCR Vbeta segments and 13 reverse primers for TCR Jbeta segments was used in the multiplex PCR. The CDR3 region of rearranged TCR beta genes was amplified from genomic DNA by a multiplex PCR assay. On the Illumina HiSeq System, the amplified TCR beta libraries were sequenced as 87-base-pair reads. Per the original workflow: A later analysis counted around 72 million unique TCR beta chains across the approximately 700 repertoires, and about 10 million of these chains were shared by at least two donors. A nearest-neighbor algorithm error-corrected the raw reads and collapsed the reads into unique sequences, merging closely related sequences to remove PCR and sequencing errors. V, D and J gene segments were assigned by aligning CDR3 sequences to IMGT reference sequences. Each retained sequence needed at least a six-nucleotide match to both a V gene segment and a J gene segment. Rearrangements were classified as productive when the CDR3 lacked stop codons and remained in frame with V and J, and all other rearrangements were classified as non-productive. Following IMGT convention, CDR3 was defined as the stretch from the second conserved V-encoded cysteine to the conserved J-encoded phenylalanine. The earlier analysis of a few hundred of the donors excluded any sequence lacking an unambiguous match to a single V gene segment. In an earlier analysis of roughly 500 of the donors, V segments were called functional above 56.7% productive rearrangements and were called segregating when the between-donor standard deviation exceeded 5%. A statistical classification framework was built for diagnosing cytomegalovirus status from the catalog of TCR beta chain sequences. V and J gene assignment, in a later analysis, came from comparing TCR nucleotide sequences with IMGT/GENE-DB human TR gene sequences. In a later analysis, CDR3 sequences and most-parsimonious VDJ recombination scenarios were assigned using the TCRdist pipeline. In a later analysis, each TCR beta chain was defined by its CDR3 amino acid sequence together with its V-gene family, and reads lacking a unique V-gene family were excluded. To address suspected cross-contamination and a sequencing artifact, a later analysis removed 592 highly shared, low-generation-probability nucleotide sequences. In a later analysis, a clonal expansion index for each public chain was calculated from normalized within-repertoire ranks of inferred template counts. In a later analysis, generation probabilities were computed with a VDJ recombination model fitted to out-of-frame rearrangements, and the resulting probabilities were checked against IGoR. A later analysis scored TCR-TCR, TCR-HLA and TCR-CMV co-occurrence with hypergeometric tests, applying a repertoire-size bias correction to TCR pairs. To estimate false discovery rates, a later analysis permuted the HLA or CMV assignments 20 times. A later analysis grouped co-occurring TCRs with DBSCAN, adding TCRdist sequence similarity when clustering within HLA-allele-positive subsets. Repertoires with fewer than 30,000 or more than 120,000 public chains were left out of co-occurrence clustering, as were a handful of repertoires with anomalous nucleotide sharing. TCRdb stores this immuneACCESS table with in-frame sequences only. Part of the clones is absent; in the studies checked, under half of the shortfall reflects unresolved V genes, and no reason is known for the rest. D and trimming come from the DNA, and the V and J calls and clone size come from that table. The sample table holds 130,000 to 150,000 clones, of which roughly 80% were seen once. 2% to 2.5% of the sample is held by the ten biggest clonotypes.

This TCR derives from a boy aged 2-15 years in good health and CMV-seronegative. The receptor chain draws on TRBV4-2 and TRBJ1-3, with the D gene too uncertain to name. Specimen: PBMCs. The nucleotides are TGTGCCAGCAGCCAGATTAAGAGCTCTGGAAACACCATATATTTT. It translates to CASSQIKSSGNTIYF.